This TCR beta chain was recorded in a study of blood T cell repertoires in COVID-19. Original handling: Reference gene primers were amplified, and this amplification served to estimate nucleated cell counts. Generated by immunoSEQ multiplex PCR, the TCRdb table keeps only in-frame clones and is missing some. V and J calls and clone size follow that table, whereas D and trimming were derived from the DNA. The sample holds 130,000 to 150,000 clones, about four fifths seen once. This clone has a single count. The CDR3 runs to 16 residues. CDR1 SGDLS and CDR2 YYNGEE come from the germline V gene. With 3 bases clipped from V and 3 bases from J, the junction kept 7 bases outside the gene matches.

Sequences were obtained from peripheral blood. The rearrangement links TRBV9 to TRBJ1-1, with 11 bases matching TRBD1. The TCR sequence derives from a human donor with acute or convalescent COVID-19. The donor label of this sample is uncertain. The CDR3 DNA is TGTGCCAGCAGCGATCGGACAGGGGGCGCGGACACTGAAGCTTTCTTT. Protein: CASSDRTGGADTEAFF.